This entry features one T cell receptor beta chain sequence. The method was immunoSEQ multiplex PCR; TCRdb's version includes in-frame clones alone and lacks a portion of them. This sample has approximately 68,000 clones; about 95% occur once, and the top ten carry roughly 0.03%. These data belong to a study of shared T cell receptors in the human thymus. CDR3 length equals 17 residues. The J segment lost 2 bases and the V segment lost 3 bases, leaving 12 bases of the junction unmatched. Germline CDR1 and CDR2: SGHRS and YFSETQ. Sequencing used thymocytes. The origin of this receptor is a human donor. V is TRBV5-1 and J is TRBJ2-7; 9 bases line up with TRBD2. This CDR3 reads CASSSGLATLPAYEQYF. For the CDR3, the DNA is TGCGCCAGCAGCTCAGGACTAGCGACCCTTCCAGCCTACGAGCAGTACTTC.